This T cell receptor beta chain comes out of a study of T cell responses to AZD1222 COVID-19 vaccine. Broader study findings: After the peak T cell response, and only then, were repertoires sampled. Donors skewed white British and female; clonal diversity was possibly underestimated. Unmutated variant regions are reportedly the target of nearly half of TCRs that are spike-specific. Vaccine-associated CD4 TCRs spanned spike, dominant at 160-218 and 743-854.

Of note for this clone: What it recognizes is unknown.

This CDR3 spans 16 amino acids. V was pared by 1 base and J by 2 bases, with 5 bases of the junction left unmatched. Germline lookup yields CDR1 SGHDN and CDR2 FVKESK. TCRdb's copy holds only in-frame clones and misses some; the assay was immunoSEQ multiplex PCR. The table lists roughly 150,000 clones, 90% of them singletons. This chain joins TRBV14 and TRBJ2-1, with 7 bases matching TRBD2. The sequencing used peripheral blood, collected 28 days after the second AZD1222 dose. The source is an adult who received the AZD1222 COVID-19 vaccine. The CDR3 spells CASSQVAGVTYNEQFF. The CDR3 DNA follows: TGTGCCAGCAGCCAAGTTGCGGGAGTCACCTACAATGAGCAGTTCTTC.